The present entry profiles one T cell receptor (beta chain) with its context. Clones were read by immunoSEQ multiplex PCR, and TCRdb kept only the in-frame ones, dropping some. The data show about 90,000 clones, around nine tenths seen once. The sample originates from a study of control samples from healthy donors and cancer patients. The CDR3 has 12 amino acids. V was cut by 4 bases and J by 4 bases, with 8 bases left in between. Germline V gene sequence: CDR1 SNHLY, CDR2 FYNNEI. The chain recombines TRBV2 with TRBJ2-7; D is ambiguous. Sequencing was carried out using blood. The sequence was obtained from a woman younger than 30 in good health. DNA of the CDR3: TGTGCCAGCAGTGTCACCTCTTACGAGCAGTACTTC. It encodes CASSVTSYEQYF.